Listed here are 27 T cell receptor beta chains from one sample, sequenced in a study of blood T cell repertoires in COVID-19. Sequencing was performed with immunoSEQ multiplex PCR; in TCRdb, only in-frame clones are kept and a portion is missing. Of tens of thousands of clones in the sample, about 84% were seen once. Sequenced input: peripheral blood. The receptor set was obtained from a human donor in a cohort sampled during active COVID-19.

The gene calls are TRBV7-9 and TRBJ2-2, with 13 bases fitting TRBD2. The CDR3 has 16 amino acids. With 5 bases clipped from V and 4 bases from J, the junction kept 4 bases outside the gene matches. Germline V gene sequence: CDR1 SEHNR, CDR2 FQNEAQ (reference sequence). This CDR3 is CASSPGLAGPTGELFF. For the CDR3, the DNA is TGTGCCAGCAGCCCGGGACTAGCGGGACCCACCGGGGAGCTGTTTTTT.

This clone was counted a few times. This chain uses TRBV11-2 with TRBJ1-1; 7 bases fit TRBD1. Germline V CDR1 and CDR2: SGHAT, FQNNGV. After removal of 3 bases from V and 4 bases from J, the junction contained 11 bases not matched to a gene. CDR3 size: 16 residues. CDR3 nucleotides: TGTGCCAGCAGCTTTAGGGGAAACAGGGGAGGCACTGAAGCTTTCTTT. As protein: CASSFRGNRGGTEAFF.

The chain is built from TRBV2 and TRBJ1-1, with 8 bases lining up with TRBD1. Germline V gives CDR1 SNHLY, CDR2 FYNNEI. The V gene end was trimmed by 0 bases and the J gene end by 11 bases; junction bases not matched to a gene: 5. The CDR3 runs to 13 residues. The CDR3 nucleotides are TGTGCCAGCAGTGAAGCTCTACAGGGGGAGGCTTTCTTT. Protein: CASSEALQGEAFF.

Written as DNA, the CDR3 is TGTGCCAGCAGCCCGGCAGGGACTAGCGGGCATACGCAGTATTTT. Translated: CASSPAGTSGHTQYF. The J gene is TRBJ2-3, the V gene TRBV7-9; 12 positions agree with TRBD2. Germline V gene data show CDR1 as SEHNR and CDR2 as FQNEAQ (reference sequence). J was trimmed by 7 bases and V by 5 bases; bases with no gene match: 7. This CDR3 is 15 amino acids long.

The V and J genes are TRBV3-1 (or the pseudogene TRBV3-2) and TRBJ2-5; 7 bases are a match to TRBD1. V dropped 4 bases and J dropped 5; count of bases not matched to a gene: 13. Germline CDR1 reads LGHDT; CDR2 reads YNNKEL (reference sequence). The CDR3 extends over 16 amino acids. CDR3 residues: CASSPTTRTGAETQYF. In DNA form, the CDR3 reads TGTGCCAGCAGCCCGACCACCCGTACAGGGGCCGAGACCCAGTACTTC.

The chain joins TRBV18 to TRBJ2-1, with 7 nucleotides matching TRBD1. CDR1 KGHSH and CDR2 LQKENI come from the germline V gene. V lost 0 bases to trimming and J lost 9 bases; unmatched junction nucleotides: 11. The CDR3 is 16 residues long. DNA for the CDR3: TGTGCCAGCTCACCACCCGGGACAGTAGAAGTTGGTGAGCAGTTCTTC. Translation: CASSPPGTVEVGEQFF. The variable domain in full, completed from reference TRBV18 and TRBJ2-1, reads NAGVMQNPRHLVRRRGQEARLRCSPMKGHSHVYWYRQLPEEGLKFMVYLQKENIIDESGMPKERFSAEFPKEGPSILRIQQVVRGDSAAYFCASSPPGTVEVGEQFFGPGTRLTVL.

The chain links TRBV27 to TRBJ1-5; 7 bases agree with TRBD1. The V and J ends lost 6 bases and 3 bases, in that order; junction bases with no gene match: 11. In germline, CDR1 is MNHEY, CDR2 SMNVEV (reference sequence). This CDR3 is 16 amino acids long. As DNA, the CDR3 is TGTGCCAGCAGCAAGACCTCCAGGGGGAACAATCAGCCCCAGCATTTT. Translated, it gives CASSKTSRGNNQPQHF.

The chain combines TRBV9 with TRBJ2-7; TRBD2 aligns across 11 bases. The CDR3 runs to 17 residues. Germline V gene sequence: CDR1 SGDLS, CDR2 YYNGEE. Trimming removed 2 bases from V and 3 bases from J; junction bases left unmatched: 10. CDR3 in amino acids: CASSVSGGTSGFYEQYF. The CDR3 bases are TGTGCCAGCAGCGTTTCGGGAGGGACTAGCGGATTCTACGAGCAGTACTTC.

The chain joins TRBV19 to TRBJ2-3; weak D call: TRBD2 (6 bases). CDR1 is LNHDA and CDR2 is SQIVND in the germline V gene (reference sequence). The CDR3 consists of 18 residues. Trimming left V 6 bases short and J 0 bases short, with 22 bases between. CDR3 nucleotide sequence: TGTGCCAGTAGGGGCCTTTTTCCGGGCGGGGTTAGCACAGATACGCAGTATTTT. Translation: CASRGLFPGGVSTDTQYF.

The V and J genes are TRBV5-1 and TRBJ1-4, with TRBD1 identical over 9 bases. There are 16 residues in the CDR3. With 1 base clipped from V and 6 bases from J, the junction kept 7 bases outside the gene matches. CDR1 is SGHRS, CDR2 YFSETQ, per germline. The CDR3 spells CASSLRTGESHEKLFF. CDR3 nucleotides: TGCGCCAGCAGCTTGCGGACAGGGGAGTCCCATGAAAAACTGTTTTTT.

This chain uses TRBV7-9 with TRBJ1-2, with no clear D. V lost 5 bases and J lost 8, with 15 bases in between. The length of the CDR3 is 13 residues. Germline loops: CDR1 SEHNR, CDR2 FQNEAQ (reference sequence). The DNA of the CDR3 is TGTGCCAGCAGCCCTAGGTCCTTGGAGGGCTACACCTTC. Its protein is CASSPRSLEGYTF.

V usage is TRBV7-3 and J usage is TRBJ2-3, with D possibly TRBD1 on 6 matching bases. CDR1 SGHTA and CDR2 FQGTGA come from the germline V gene. This CDR3 spans 14 amino acids. V lost 2 bases and J lost 3, with 9 bases in between. CDR3 region: CASSLGQGTDTQYF. CDR3 nucleotide sequence: TGTGCCAGCAGCTTAGGGCAGGGGACAGATACGCAGTATTTT.

The V and J genes are TRBV3-1 (or the pseudogene TRBV3-2) and TRBJ2-7; 8 bases agree with TRBD2. The V gene's germline CDR1 is LGHDT and CDR2 YNNKEL (reference sequence). The CDR3 totals 17 residues. V shed 0 bases, J shed 2 bases, and the junction held 9 bases outside the gene matches. CDR3 DNA: TGTGCCAGCAGCCAAGATAAGAGCGGGGGCCCTACCTACGAGCAGTACTTC. The encoded protein is CASSQDKSGGPTYEQYF.

The count of this clone is one. V is TRBV19 and J is TRBJ1-1; TRBD1 aligns across 7 bases. Germline trimming cut 7 bases from V and 1 base from J; bases unmatched to any gene: 6. CDR1 and CDR2 (germline): LNHDA, SQIVND (reference sequence). CDR3 size: 14 residues. CDR3 region: CASNTGARNTEAFF. CDR3 bases: TGTGCCAGTAATACAGGGGCGCGGAACACTGAAGCTTTCTTT.

The chain is built from TRBV19 and TRBJ1-2; no clear D. Germline V CDR1 and CDR2: LNHDA, SQIVND (reference sequence). There are 10 residues in the CDR3. The CDR3 bases are TGTGCGACCAGGAACTATGGCTACACCTTC. Translation gives CATRNYGYTF.

The rearrangement links TRBV2 to TRBJ2-7, with D possibly being TRBD2 (6 bases). There are 13 residues in the CDR3. The germline CDR1 and CDR2 sequences are SNHLY and FYNNEI. V lost 3 bases and J 6 bases, leaving 12 bases between the germline ends. The CDR3 nucleotides are TGTGCCAGCAGTGACCTCCGAGCGGGCGAGCAGTACTTC. Protein: CASSDLRAGEQYF.

The V and J genes are TRBV5-8 and TRBJ2-7; possible D gene TRBD1, 5 bases. The V gene lost 6 bases and the J gene lost 2 bases, with 6 bases spanning the gap. This CDR3 has 11 residues. Germline V CDR1 and CDR2: SGHTS, YDEGEE. The CDR3 coding sequence is TGTGCCAGCACAGGGACCTACGAGCAGTACTTC. Protein: CASTGTYEQYF.

The chain links TRBV7-8 to TRBJ2-3; D ambiguous. With 5 bases removed from V and 0 bases from J, the gap between germline ends came to 9 bases. The V gene's germline CDR1 is SGHVS and CDR2 FQNEAQ. CDR3 length equals 14 residues. CDR3 sequence: CASSQELSTDTQYF. As DNA, the CDR3 is TGTGCCAGCAGCCAGGAGCTTAGCACAGATACGCAGTATTTT.

V and J are TRBV7-2 and TRBJ2-2, with TRBD2 identical over 9 bases. The CDR3 has 15 amino acids. V was pared by 5 bases and J by 3 bases, with 4 bases of the junction left unmatched. Germline V gives CDR1 SGHTA, CDR2 FQGNSA. CDR3 loop: CASSVSGGYTGELFF. DNA of the CDR3: TGTGCCAGCAGCGTTAGCGGGGGATACACCGGGGAGCTGTTTTTT.

The chain links TRBV28 to TRBJ1-2, with D maybe TRBD1 (6 bases). V was clipped by 6 bases and J by 6 bases, with 17 bases between them. The CDR3 totals 14 residues. Looked up from germline, CDR1 is MDHEN and CDR2 is SYDVKM. In DNA, the CDR3 is TGTGCCAGCAGCCCCAGGGGACAATACAATGGCTACACCTTC. This translates into CASSPRGQYNGYTF.

The chain combines TRBV14 with TRBJ1-1, with 8 bases matching TRBD1. Germline values: CDR1 SGHDN, CDR2 FVKESK. V trimming: 4 bases; J trimming: 0 bases; junction bases outside the gene matches: 7. CDR3 length equals 16 residues. The CDR3 loop reads CASSPRKGQVNTEAFF. CDR3 in DNA: TGTGCCAGCAGCCCACGCAAGGGACAGGTGAACACTGAAGCTTTCTTT. Full variable domain (remainder filled in from reference TRBV14 and TRBJ1-1): EAGVTQFPSHSVIEKGQTVTLRCDPISGHDNLYWYRRVMGKEIKFLLHFVKESKQDESGMPNNRFLAERTGGTYSTLKVQPAELEDSGVYFCASSPRKGQVNTEAFFGQGTRLTVV.

The chain recombines TRBV11-3 with TRBJ2-2; 7 nucleotides agree with TRBD2. The CDR3 contains 14 residues. With 5 bases clipped from V and 4 bases from J, the junction kept 4 bases outside the gene matches. CDR1 and CDR2 (germline): SGHNT, YENEEA. In DNA, the CDR3 is TGTGCCAGCAGCCTTAGCGGGTTCACCGGGGAGCTGTTTTTT. The encoded protein is CASSLSGFTGELFF.

The rearrangement uses TRBV6-5 and TRBJ2-5; 7 bases are a match to TRBD1. Losses at the gene ends were 6 bases for V and 3 bases for J; bases not matched to a gene: 4. The CDR3 extends over 13 amino acids. The V gene's germline CDR1 is MNHEY and CDR2 SVGAGI. The CDR3 sequence: CASSRDREETQYF. The CDR3 bases are TGTGCCAGCAGCCGAGACAGGGAAGAGACCCAGTACTTC.

The genes are TRBV19 and TRBJ1-3; D is unresolved. Looked up from germline, CDR1 is LNHDA and CDR2 is SQIVND (reference sequence). The V gene lost 4 bases and the J gene lost 1 base, with 8 bases spanning the gap. The CDR3 runs to 14 residues. Here the CDR3 DNA reads TGTGCCAGTAGTAGCCGGTTTTCTGGAAACACCATATATTTT. This encodes CASSSRFSGNTIYF.

V gene TRBV11-3 combines with J gene TRBJ2-7; tentatively, D is TRBD2 (5 bases). The CDR3 has 15 amino acids. In germline, CDR1 is SGHNT, CDR2 YENEEA. V dropped 5 bases and J dropped 6 bases, with 20 bases sitting between them. This CDR3 is CASSPPFGEVLEQYF. In DNA, the CDR3 is TGTGCCAGCAGCCCACCGTTCGGGGAAGTACTCGAGCAGTACTTC.

Notes on this clone: The same CDR3 is also encoded by other DNA sequences in this sample. The chain is built from TRBV2 and TRBJ1-5, with TRBD1 as a possible D gene (5 bases). V was pared by 6 bases and J by 3 bases, with 18 bases between. This CDR3 has 16 residues. Germline assignment: CDR1 SNHLY and CDR2 FYNNEI. The CDR3 sequence: CASSARGVGSNQPQHF. CDR3 nucleotide sequence: TGTGCCAGCAGCGCGCGGGGGGTGGGCTCCAATCAGCCCCAGCATTTT.

The rearrangement uses TRBV19 and TRBJ1-2; possibly TRBD1 for D (5 bases). The CDR3 covers 12 residues. Trimming pared 11 bases from V and 1 base from J, leaving 11 bases between. Germline-derived CDR1 and CDR2 are LNHDA and SQIVND (reference sequence). The CDR3 bases are TGTGCCGCCCACAGGAATAACTATGGCTACACCTTC. Amino acids: CAAHRNNYGYTF.